The 11 T cell receptor beta chains below all came from one sample that was sequenced in a study of T cell changes during pregnancy in multiple sclerosis (dated by TCRdb to 2018 to 2020). Libraries were made using the immunoSEQ multiplex PCR assay. The table was pulled from immuneACCESS by TCRdb, which kept in-frame rearrangements only. Such tables lose some clones; where checked, under half of the loss comes from unresolved V genes, and the rest has no known cause. The sample table lists some 60,000 clones, around 92% of them with a count of one. Of the sample, roughly 2.6% falls within the top ten clones. Sequencing used peripheral blood, obtained in the second trimester of pregnancy. The receptors were gathered from a female donor in good health, enrolled as a control in a pregnancy study.

This clone was found once. This CDR3 is CASSQDRTPPYEQYF. In DNA, the CDR3 is TGCGCCAGCAGCCAAGATAGGACACCCCCCTACGAGCAGTACTTC. This sequence joins TRBV4-3 and TRBJ2-7, with a tentative D call TRBD1 (5 bases). Germline CDR1 is LGHNA and CDR2 is YSLEER. Trimming shortened V by 0 bases and J by 2 bases, and 11 bases separated the two germline ends. This CDR3 is 15 amino acids long.

This clone was seen a handful of times. The rearrangement joins TRBV30 to TRBJ1-1, with D uncertain. The CDR3 has 13 amino acids. Looked up from germline, CDR1 is GTSNPN and CDR2 is SVGIG (reference sequence). Trimming removed 4 bases at V and 0 bases at J, with 9 bases between. CDR3 DNA sequence: TGTGCCTGGAATTGGAGGATGAACACTGAAGCTTTCTTT. This gives the protein CAWNWRMNTEAFF. Variable domain in full (rest from reference TRBV30 and TRBJ1-1): SQTIHQWPATLVQPVGSPLSLECTVEGTSNPNLYWYRQAAGRGLQLLFYSVGIGQISSEVPQNLSASRPQDRQFILSSKKLLLSDSGFYLCAWNWRMNTEAFFGQGTRLTVV.

The CDR3 spells CASGGGGALDTQYF. For the CDR3, the DNA is TGTGCCAGTGGAGGCGGGGGGGCCTTAGATACGCAGTATTTT. The rearrangement joins TRBV19 to TRBJ2-3; 9 nucleotides agree with TRBD2. Per germline, CDR1 LNHDA and CDR2 SQIVND (reference sequence). The CDR3 runs 14 residues. The V and J ends lost 8 bases and 5 bases, in that order; junction bases with no gene match: 8.

The gene calls are TRBV28 and TRBJ2-1; tentatively, D is TRBD2 (6 bases). The CDR3 consists of 17 residues. Trimming removed 4 bases at V and 0 bases at J, with 16 bases between. Germline V gene data show CDR1 as MDHEN and CDR2 as SYDVKM. DNA for the CDR3: TGTGCCAGCAGTTCCCTGGCGGGAACGAGCTCCTACAATGAGCAGTTCTTC. Amino acids: CASSSLAGTSSYNEQFF.

The V gene is TRBV4-3, the J gene TRBJ2-3, with 7 bases lining up with TRBD2. Unmatched junction bases numbered 7, after V lost 0 bases and J lost 4 bases. Germline values: CDR1 LGHNA, CDR2 YSLEER. This CDR3 is 16 amino acids long. The CDR3 DNA follows: TGCGCCAGCAGCCAAGATCGGGGTAGCGGGTCAGATACGCAGTATTTT. Its translation: CASSQDRGSGSDTQYF.

The rearrangement links TRBV7-2 to TRBJ2-7, with D maybe TRBD1 (5 bases). V lost 5 bases and J 6 bases, leaving 17 bases between the germline ends. This CDR3 comprises 14 residues. CDR1 is SGHTA and CDR2 is FQGNSA in the germline V gene. The CDR3 loop is CASSRAGRLGEQYF. The CDR3, as DNA: TGTGCCAGCAGCCGCGCAGGGCGCTTGGGCGAGCAGTACTTC.

This chain joins TRBV2 and TRBJ1-5; 9 positions agree with TRBD1. J was trimmed by 6 bases and V by 6 bases; bases with no gene match: 9. The CDR3 runs to 15 residues. Germline CDR1 SNHLY, CDR2 FYNNEI. The CDR3 loop reads CASRGSGTGSQPQHF. The CDR3 DNA reads TGTGCCAGCAGGGGATCCGGGACAGGGAGTCAGCCCCAGCATTTT. The full variable domain, in which reference TRBV2 and TRBJ1-5 provide the parts outside the CDR3, is EPEVTQTPSHQVTQMGQEVILRCVPISNHLYFYWYRQILGQKVEFLVSFYNNEISEKSEIFDDQFSVERPDGSNFTLKIRSTKLEDSAMYFCASRGSGTGSQPQHFGDGTRLSIL.

This clone appeared a single time. The V call is TRBV18, the J call TRBJ1-3; no clear D. Germline CDR1 is KGHSH and CDR2 is LQKENI. The CDR3 has 16 residues. The V and J ends lost 6 bases and 0 bases respectively, with 15 bases between them. CDR3 bases: TGTGCCAGCTCTCAAAATTCACGGAGCTCTGGAAACACCATATATTTT. Residues: CASSQNSRSSGNTIYF.

CDR3 in DNA: TGTGCCAGCAGCTTATTAGGGGAGCTGTTTTTT. Protein: CASSLLGELFF. V gene TRBV7-6 combines with J gene TRBJ2-2; D remains unclear. The V gene lost 2 bases and the J gene lost 8 bases, with 3 bases spanning the gap. This CDR3 comprises 11 residues. Germline CDR1 and CDR2: SGHVS and FNYEAQ.

J is TRBJ1-4 and V is TRBV5-3; 7 nucleotides agree with TRBD1. TRBV5-3 is assigned to the ORF class and has an uncertain function. Trimming removed 1 base from V and 5 bases from J; junction bases left unmatched: 5. The CDR3 is 15 amino acids. CDR3 protein: CARSLRDSKNEKLFF. CDR3 bases: TGTGCCAGAAGCTTGAGGGACAGCAAAAATGAAAAACTGTTTTTT.

The chain recombines TRBV28 with TRBJ1-1; D may be TRBD1 (6 bases). The CDR3 consists of 14 residues. Trimming took 3 bases from V and 7 from J, leaving 15 bases between them. The V gene's germline CDR1 is MDHEN and CDR2 SYDVKM. The CDR3 sequence: CASSFIQGRSEAFF. For the CDR3, the DNA is TGTGCCAGCAGTTTTATACAGGGTCGTAGTGAAGCTTTCTTT.